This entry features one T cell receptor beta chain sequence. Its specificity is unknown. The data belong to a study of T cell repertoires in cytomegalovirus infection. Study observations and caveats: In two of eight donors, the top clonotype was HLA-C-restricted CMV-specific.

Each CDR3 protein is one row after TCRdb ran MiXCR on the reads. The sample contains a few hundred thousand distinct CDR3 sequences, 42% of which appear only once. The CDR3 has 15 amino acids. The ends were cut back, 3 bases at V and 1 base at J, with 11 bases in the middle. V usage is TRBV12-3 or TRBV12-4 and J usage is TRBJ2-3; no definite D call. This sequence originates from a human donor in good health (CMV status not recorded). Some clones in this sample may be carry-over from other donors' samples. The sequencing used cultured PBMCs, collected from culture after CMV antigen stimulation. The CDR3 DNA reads TGTGCCAGCAGTTTTCTTCGCTCCGGCACAGATACGCAGTATTTT. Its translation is CASSFLRSGTDTQYF.